Below, 4 T cell receptor beta chains from the same sample are listed, as sequenced in a study of radiotherapy plus CTLA-4 blockade in lung cancer. Generated by immunoSEQ multiplex PCR, the TCRdb table keeps only in-frame clones and is missing some. Of tens of thousands of clones in the sample, about 86% are singletons; the top ten hold about 20%. Sequencing used peripheral blood, obtained from a patient treated with radiotherapy plus ipilimumab. The receptors stem from a human donor with non-small cell lung cancer whose response to radiotherapy plus ipilimumab could not be evaluated.

The chain couples TRBV5-1 to TRBJ2-3; 8 positions agree with TRBD2. This CDR3 contains 15 residues. Looked up from germline, CDR1 is SGHRS and CDR2 is YFSETQ. The V gene end was trimmed by 0 bases and the J gene end by 6 bases; junction bases not matched to a gene: 6. CDR3 loop: CASSLAPGLGDTQYF. CDR3 DNA sequence: TGCGCCAGCAGCTTGGCCCCGGGACTAGGGGATACGCAGTATTTT.

This sequence joins TRBV18 and TRBJ2-3; D unresolved. The germline CDR1 and CDR2 sequences are KGHSH and LQKENI. With 5 bases removed from V and 6 bases from J, the gap between germline ends came to 9 bases. The length of the CDR3 is 12 residues. The CDR3 spells CASSTYGDTQYF. DNA for the CDR3: TGTGCCAGCTCAACCTACGGGGATACGCAGTATTTT. The full variable domain, rest sourced from reference TRBV18 and TRBJ2-3, is NAGVMQNPRHLVRRRGQEARLRCSPMKGHSHVYWYRQLPEEGLKFMVYLQKENIIDESGMPKERFSAEFPKEGPSILRIQQVVRGDSAAYFCASSTYGDTQYFGPGTRLTVL.

This clone was seen only once. The CDR3 reads CASRTARLRETQYF. The CDR3 DNA follows: TGCGCCAGCAGGACAGCTAGGCTCCGAGAGACCCAGTACTTC. This sequence joins TRBV5-1 and TRBJ2-5; TRBD1 might be the D (5 bases). The CDR3 contains 14 residues. Trimming left V 5 bases short and J 4 bases short, with 15 bases between. Germline CDR1 and CDR2: SGHRS and YFSETQ.

The V gene is TRBV10-3, the J gene TRBJ2-5; TRBD2 might be the D (7 bases). This CDR3 contains 13 residues. Germline CDR1 is ENHRY and CDR2 is SYGVKD. V lost 3 bases to trimming and J lost 5 bases, with 10 bases between them. CDR3 loop: CAISDSGGETQYF. CDR3 nucleotides: TGTGCCATCAGTGATTCGGGGGGCGAGACCCAGTACTTC.